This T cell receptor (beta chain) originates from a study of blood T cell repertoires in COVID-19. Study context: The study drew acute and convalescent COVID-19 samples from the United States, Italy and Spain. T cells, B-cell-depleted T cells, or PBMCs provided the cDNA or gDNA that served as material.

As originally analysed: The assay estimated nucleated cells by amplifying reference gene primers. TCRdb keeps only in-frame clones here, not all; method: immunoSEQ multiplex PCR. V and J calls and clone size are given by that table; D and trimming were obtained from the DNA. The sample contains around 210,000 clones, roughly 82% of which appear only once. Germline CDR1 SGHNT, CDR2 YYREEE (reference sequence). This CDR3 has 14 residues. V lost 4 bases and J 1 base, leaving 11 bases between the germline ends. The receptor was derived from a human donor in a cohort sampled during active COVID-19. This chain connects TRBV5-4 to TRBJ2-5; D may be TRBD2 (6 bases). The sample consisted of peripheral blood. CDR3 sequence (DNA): TGTGCCAGCAGCACCGGGACTTTCCAAGAGACCCAGTACTTC. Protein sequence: CASSTGTFQETQYF.